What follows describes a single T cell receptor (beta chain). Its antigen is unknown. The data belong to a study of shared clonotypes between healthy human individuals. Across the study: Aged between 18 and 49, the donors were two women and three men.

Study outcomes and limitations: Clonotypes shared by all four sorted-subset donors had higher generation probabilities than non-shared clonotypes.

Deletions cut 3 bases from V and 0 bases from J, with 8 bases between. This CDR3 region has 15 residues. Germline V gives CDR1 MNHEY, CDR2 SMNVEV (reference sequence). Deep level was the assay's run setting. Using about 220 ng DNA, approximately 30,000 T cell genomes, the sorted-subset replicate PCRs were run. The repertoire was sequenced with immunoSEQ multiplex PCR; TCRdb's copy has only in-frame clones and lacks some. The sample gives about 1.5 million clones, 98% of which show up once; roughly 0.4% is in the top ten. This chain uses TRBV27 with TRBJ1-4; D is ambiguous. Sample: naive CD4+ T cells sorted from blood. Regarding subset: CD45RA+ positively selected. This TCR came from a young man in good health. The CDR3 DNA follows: TGTGCCAGCAGTTTGGCGACCGCAACTAATGAAAAACTGTTTTTT. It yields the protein CASSLATATNEKLFF.